A single sample is the source of the 19 T cell receptor beta chains below, sequenced in a study of T cells after yellow fever vaccination (dated by TCRdb to the late 2010s). Library preparation employed 5' RACE. The sequencer listed for this sample is Illumina NovaSeq 6000. The raw public data were reprocessed by TCRdb itself: fastp quality trimming at Q25, MiXCR clonotype calling, in-frame beta chains only. Duplicate CDR3 protein sequences are folded into a single record with the most common DNA and genes. The sample data list approximately 260,000 distinct CDR3 sequences, and roughly 4.8% of these were observed just once. The ten largest clones represent under 3.5% of the sample. The meaning of the sample's treatment or condition label: live attenuated yellow fever vaccine strain. The input for sequencing was CD4+ T cells sorted from PBMCs, taken on the day of the yellow fever booster vaccination. These receptors originate from a man in his late teens or twenties who received the YFV17D yellow fever vaccine.

This clonotype was detected a few times. The chain is built from TRBV11-3 and TRBJ1-2; D possibly corresponds to TRBD1 (5 bases). V shed 5 bases and J shed 12 bases, with 16 bases lying between them. The CDR3 is 12 amino acids. Germline V gives CDR1 SGHNT, CDR2 YENEEA. CDR3 coding DNA: TGTGCCAGCAGCAATGCCGGGACCTCCCACACCTTC. Its translation is CASSNAGTSHTF.

Only a few counts were recorded for this clonotype. CDR3 sequence: CASSLRALNEQFF. As DNA, the CDR3 is TGTGCCAGCAGTTTACGGGCCCTTAATGAGCAGTTCTTC. This sequence joins TRBV12-3 or TRBV12-4 and TRBJ2-1; D uncertain. The length of the CDR3 is 13 residues. The V and J ends lost 2 bases and 7 bases respectively, with 9 bases between them.

Only a few counts were recorded for this clonotype. The chain couples TRBV2 to TRBJ2-7, with D possibly TRBD2 on 5 matching bases. Germline V gene sequence: CDR1 SNHLY, CDR2 FYNNEI. Trimming cost V 2 bases and J 9 bases, with 11 bases left between them. The CDR3 is made up of 12 amino acids. CDR3 DNA sequence: TGTGCCAGCAGTGAAATTGGTCGGGGGCAGTACGTC. It encodes CASSEIGRGQYV.

This clonotype was counted between two and nine times. A much more abundant neighbour one base away suggests this may be a read error. This rearrangement joins TRBV12-3 or TRBV12-4 to TRBJ2-2, with D hard to call. V lost 6 bases to trimming and J lost 1 base, with 3 bases between them. There are 12 residues in the CDR3. CDR3 DNA: TGTGCCAGCAGACTGAACACCGGGGAGCTGTTTTTT. Protein: CASRLNTGELFF.

In this sample, this clonotype turned up a few times. The V call is TRBV20-1, the J call TRBJ2-6; D may be TRBD2 (5 bases). In germline, CDR1 is DFQATT, CDR2 SNEGSKA (reference sequence). Trimming shortened V by 6 bases and J by 2 bases, and 11 bases separated the two germline ends. This CDR3 is built from 14 residues. For the CDR3, the DNA is TGCAGTGCCCTCGGGGTAGCTGGGGCCAACGTCCTGACTTTC. Protein: CSALGVAGANVLTF.

This clonotype occurred a few times. The chain uses TRBV3-1 and TRBJ2-5; D gene uncertain. CDR1 and CDR2 (germline): LGHDT, YNNKEL (reference sequence). This CDR3 region has 14 residues. Deletions cut 4 bases from V and 6 bases from J, with 15 bases between. CDR3 in amino acids: CASSPSRTWKTQYF. The CDR3 DNA follows: TGTGCCAGCAGCCCCTCTCGCACCTGGAAGACCCAGTACTTC.

V and J are TRBV7-2 and TRBJ1-1; 9 bases line up with TRBD1. The CDR3 covers 15 residues. The germline gives CDR1 SGHTA, CDR2 FQGNSA. Trimming at V came to 0 bases and at J to 4 bases, leaving 3 bases not matched to a gene. In nucleotides, the CDR3 is TGTGCCAGCAGCTTAGCGGGACAGGGCGGCACTGAAGCTTTCTTT. Its protein product is CASSLAGQGGTEAFF.

This clonotype has just a few counts. For the CDR3, the DNA is TGTGCCACCGGCCCGGGCCACAAAGAGACCCAGTACTTC. Protein: CATGPGHKETQYF. The chain uses TRBV24-1 and TRBJ2-5; no reliable D call. Per the germline V gene, CDR1 is KGHDR and CDR2 is SFDVKD. This CDR3 comprises 13 residues. The germline V and J ends were trimmed by 9 bases and 3 bases, with 13 bases remaining between them.

The chain couples TRBV3-1 to TRBJ2-1; the D is unclear. This CDR3 spans 13 amino acids. CDR1 and CDR2 from the germline V gene are LGHDT and YNNKEL (reference sequence). V gave up 4 bases and J gave up 12 bases, with 16 bases separating them. Here the CDR3 DNA reads TGTGCCAGCAGCCTTCGAGACTCCGGTTGGCAGTTCTTC. Amino acid sequence: CASSLRDSGWQFF.

This clonotype was recorded a few times. This chain joins TRBV11-2 and TRBJ1-1; possibly TRBD1 for D (5 bases). CDR1 and CDR2 from the germline V gene are SGHAT and FQNNGV. The CDR3 is 15 amino acids. V was cut by 5 bases and J by 4 bases, with 17 bases left in between. CDR3 amino acids: CASSPNQGFFTEAFF. In nucleotides, the CDR3 is TGTGCCAGCAGCCCGAATCAGGGTTTCTTCACTGAAGCTTTCTTT.

This clonotype was recorded many times. The chain employs TRBV20-1 and TRBJ2-7, with 8 positions matching TRBD1. The V and J ends lost 6 bases and 9 bases, in that order; junction bases with no gene match: 7. This CDR3 comprises 11 residues. The germline V gene has CDR1 DFQATT and CDR2 SNEGSKA (reference sequence). CDR3 loop: CSAGQGLGQYV. CDR3 nucleotides: TGCAGTGCCGGACAGGGCCTCGGGCAGTACGTC.

The CDR3 DNA reads TGCAGTGCTAGGGGAAGGGGCCGACAGCCCCAGCATTTT. It is translated as CSARGRGRQPQHF. V usage is TRBV20-1 and J usage is TRBJ1-5, with a tentative D call TRBD1 (5 bases). This CDR3 comprises 13 residues. CDR1 and CDR2 (germline): DFQATT, SNEGSKA (reference sequence). Trimming removed 3 bases from V and 7 bases from J, with 13 bases in between.

This clonotype was picked up a small number of times. The chain carries TRBV4-1 and TRBJ2-1; TRBD2 matches at 8 bases. V shed 0 bases and J 0 bases; nucleotides not matched to a gene: 10. The CDR3 is 19 residues long. CDR1 is MGHRA, CDR2 YSYEKL, per germline. CDR3 residues: CASSQDVAGWTSSYNEQFF. The CDR3 DNA follows: TGCGCCAGCAGCCAAGATGTAGCGGGGTGGACGAGCTCCTACAATGAGCAGTTCTTC.

This sequence joins TRBV9 and TRBJ2-1, with 7 bases matching TRBD2. Germline V lookup: CDR1 SGDLS, CDR2 YYNGEE. V was pared by 0 bases and J by 4 bases, with 7 bases of the junction left unmatched. This CDR3 has 16 amino acids. CDR3 residues: CASSVGAGTRYNEQFF. The CDR3 nucleotides read TGTGCCAGCAGCGTAGGAGCGGGGACCAGGTACAATGAGCAGTTCTTC.

J is TRBJ1-2 and V is TRBV28; D remains unclear. CDR1 and CDR2 (germline): MDHEN, SYDVKM. The CDR3 runs 12 residues. Trimming left V 6 bases short and J 8 bases short, with 13 bases between. CDR3 nucleotides: TGTGCCAGCAGGGAATCGGAGCCCGGCTACACCTTC. Protein product: CASRESEPGYTF.

V gene TRBV7-9 combines with J gene TRBJ1-2; D remains unclear. CDR1 is SEHNR, CDR2 FQNEAQ, per germline (reference sequence). This CDR3 has 13 residues. Trimming shortened V by 0 bases and J by 6 bases, and 8 bases separated the two germline ends. The chain's CDR3 is CASSLAGGNGYTF. The CDR3 nucleotides are TGTGCCAGCAGCTTAGCGGGAGGGAATGGCTACACCTTC.

This sequence joins TRBV4-3 and TRBJ1-3, with D tentatively TRBD1 (5 bases). The CDR3 has 16 residues. Germline V gene sequence: CDR1 LGHNA, CDR2 YSLEER. V dropped 0 bases and J dropped 4 bases, with 13 bases sitting between them. CDR3 nucleotides: TGCGCCAGCAGCCAAGATCTCGGGGCTCGAGGAAACACCATATATTTT. The encoded protein is CASSQDLGARGNTIYF.

The chain carries TRBV4-2 and TRBJ1-6; possibly TRBD1 for D (6 bases). The V and J ends lost 1 base and 4 bases respectively, with 17 bases between them. Germline V CDR1 and CDR2: LGHNA, YNFKEQ. CDR3 length equals 18 residues. CDR3 sequence reads: CASSQVLDSQTYNSPLHF. CDR3 in DNA: TGTGCCAGCAGCCAAGTTCTGGACAGCCAGACTTATAATTCACCCCTCCACTTT.

The chain uses TRBV18 and TRBJ1-5, with TRBD1 matching over 7 bases. This CDR3 is 16 amino acids long. Germline loops: CDR1 KGHSH, CDR2 LQKENI. V shed 3 bases and J 0 bases; nucleotides not matched to a gene: 5. The CDR3 here is CASSPGTVDSNQPQHF. As DNA, the CDR3 is TGTGCCAGCTCACCGGGGACAGTCGATAGCAATCAGCCCCAGCATTTT.